This entry lists 25 T cell receptor beta chains sequenced from one sample in a study of T cells in Graves' hyperthyroidism and ophthalmopathy (dated by TCRdb to between 2018 and 2020). The protocol used for the library was multiplex PCR. The instrument was an Illumina HiSeq 2000. The TCR beta CDR3 regions were amplified from RNA transcripts. The TCR CDR3 was subjected to a first round of RT-PCR using the HTBI primer set and the Qiagen OneStep RT-PCR kit. TCRdb trimmed the raw reads at Q25, called clones with MiXCR and kept productive beta chains. Under each unique CDR3 protein, matching rows form one entry showing the most common genes and DNA. The sample table shows some 690,000 distinct CDR3 sequences, and roughly 17% are seen once. The top ten constitute about 14% of the sample. What was sequenced was blood. The receptors derive from a man aged 45 to 65 with Graves' hyperthyroidism.

In its sample, this clonotype was seen a few times. The V and J genes are TRBV9 and TRBJ2-2; 11 nucleotides match TRBD1. Germline V gene data show CDR1 as SGDLS and CDR2 as YYNGEE. The CDR3 is 15 residues long. The ends lost 1 base at V and 9 bases at J; junction bases unmatched: 5. CDR3 in amino acids: CASSVWDRGARELFF. CDR3 sequence (DNA): TGTGCCAGCAGCGTATGGGACAGGGGGGCCCGGGAGCTGTTTTTT.

This clonotype was recorded at least ten times. The chain is built from TRBV7-2 and TRBJ1-5; 7 positions agree with TRBD1. The CDR3 is made up of 17 amino acids. Germline V gene sequence: CDR1 SGHTA, CDR2 FQGNSA. V gave up 1 base and J gave up 2 bases; unmatched junction bases: 8. The CDR3 DNA sequence: TGTGCCAGCAGCTTAGTGGGCAGGGGGGGGGGCAATCAGCCCCAGCATTTT. Translated, it gives CASSLVGRGGGNQPQHF.

This clonotype showed up many times. The chain couples TRBV27 to TRBJ2-7; D is uncertain. Germline values: CDR1 MNHEY, CDR2 SMNVEV (reference sequence). V was cut by 3 bases and J by 0 bases, with 6 bases left in between. The CDR3 length is 13 residues. CDR3 nucleotide sequence: TGTGCCAGCAGTTTCATATACTCCTACGAGCAGTACTTC. Translating gives CASSFIYSYEQYF.

The chain links TRBV28 to TRBJ2-7; the D is unclear. This CDR3 has 15 amino acids. V was pared by 8 bases and J by 0 bases, with 17 bases between. Germline lookup yields CDR1 MDHEN and CDR2 SYDVKM. The CDR3 reads CASLSSIGDSYEQYF. In DNA form, the CDR3 reads TGTGCCAGCCTCAGTTCCATCGGAGACTCCTACGAGCAGTACTTC. The complete variable domain, with remaining parts taken from reference TRBV28 and TRBJ2-7, reads DVKVTQSSRYLVKRTGEKVFLECVQDMDHENMFWYRQDPGLGLRLIYFSYDVKMKEKGDIPEGYSVSREKKERFSLILESASTNQTSMYLCASLSSIGDSYEQYFGPGTRLTVT.

A few counts support this clonotype. The genes are TRBV15 and TRBJ2-1; 9 nucleotides align to TRBD2. The CDR3 has 19 residues. Germline assignment: CDR1 LNHNV and CDR2 YYDKDF (reference sequence). V shed 0 bases, J shed 3 bases, and the junction held 12 bases outside the gene matches. The CDR3: CATSRDPPRIAGVYNEQFF. The CDR3 nucleotides are TGTGCCACCAGCAGAGATCCACCCAGAATAGCGGGAGTCTACAATGAGCAGTTCTTC.

This clonotype was found many times. In DNA, the CDR3 is TGTGCCACCAGTGATCCCGGGACTAGCGGGATCACCGGGGAGCTGTTTTTT. It encodes CATSDPGTSGITGELFF. This sequence joins TRBV24-1 and TRBJ2-2; 13 nucleotides agree with TRBD2. CDR1 KGHDR and CDR2 SFDVKD come from the germline V gene. The V and J ends lost 3 bases and 4 bases, in that order; junction bases with no gene match: 4. This CDR3 has 17 amino acids.

This clonotype was recorded a few times. This rearrangement joins TRBV19 to TRBJ2-3; D is uncertain. The V end lost 3 bases, the J end lost 6 bases, and 10 bases lay between the germline ends. The germline gives CDR1 LNHDA, CDR2 SQIVND (reference sequence). This CDR3 has 13 residues. The CDR3 reads CASSMFPWDTQYF. CDR3 nucleotides: TGTGCCAGTAGTATGTTCCCCTGGGATACGCAGTATTTT. The full variable domain, its missing parts supplied by reference TRBV19 and TRBJ2-3, is DGGITQSPKYLFRKEGQNVTLSCEQNLNHDAMYWYRQDPGQGLRLIYYSQIVNDFQKGDIAEGYSVSREKKESFPLTVTSAQKNPTAFYLCASSMFPWDTQYFGPGTRLTVL.

This clonotype was picked up a small number of times. The gene calls are TRBV7-3 and TRBJ2-2, with 8 bases fitting TRBD1. Germline CDR1 SGHTA, CDR2 FQGTGA. Germline trimming cut 4 bases from V and 4 bases from J; bases unmatched to any gene: 8. The CDR3 runs to 16 residues. Written as DNA, the CDR3 is TGTGCCAGCAGCTCTTGGACAGGGTCCACCACCGGGGAGCTGTTTTTT. Translated, it gives CASSSWTGSTTGELFF.

This clonotype has a count of ten or more. The chain couples TRBV20-1 to TRBJ2-3; 7 bases agree with TRBD2. Trimming took 1 base from V and 0 from J; bases not matched to a gene: 4. The CDR3 spans 15 residues. The germline V gene encodes CDR1 DFQATT and CDR2 SNEGSKA (reference sequence). CDR3 DNA sequence: TGCAGTGCTAGAGCGGGCGGGAGTAGCACAGATACGCAGTATTTT. Residues: CSARAGGSSTDTQYF.

This clonotype came up once. The chain joins TRBV19 to TRBJ2-6; D is unclear. The germline CDR1 and CDR2 sequences are LNHDA and SQIVND (reference sequence). This CDR3 comprises 19 residues. V was cut by 3 bases and J by 0 bases, with 18 bases left in between. CDR3 sequence (DNA): TGTGCCAGTAGTATGGAGTTTTGGGCTGGCAGCTCTGGGGCCAACGTCCTGACTTTC. Encoded protein: CASSMEFWAGSSGANVLTF.

Ten or more counts support this clonotype. This chain joins TRBV2 and TRBJ2-3; 10 bases align to TRBD2. CDR3 size: 16 residues. CDR1 and CDR2 (germline): SNHLY, FYNNEI. After removal of 5 bases from V and 5 bases from J, the junction contained 10 bases not matched to a gene. The CDR3 loop reads CASSIGLAGVQDTQYF. CDR3 coding DNA: TGTGCCAGCAGTATAGGTCTAGCGGGAGTACAAGATACGCAGTATTTT. The whole variable domain, filled in from reference TRBV2 and TRBJ2-3, reads EPEVTQTPSHQVTQMGQEVILRCVPISNHLYFYWYRQILGQKVEFLVSFYNNEISEKSEIFDDQFSVERPDGSNFTLKIRSTKLEDSAMYFCASSIGLAGVQDTQYFGPGTRLTVL.

Ten or more counts support this clonotype. The chain carries TRBV18 and TRBJ2-3, with D uncertain. With 2 bases removed from V and 0 bases from J, the gap between germline ends came to 12 bases. Germline values: CDR1 KGHSH, CDR2 LQKENI. The CDR3 is 16 residues long. CDR3 sequence reads: CASSPTPTGSTDTQYF. CDR3 DNA: TGTGCCAGCTCACCAACCCCCACGGGTAGCACAGATACGCAGTATTTT.

This clonotype was counted at least ten times. The gene calls are TRBV12-3 or TRBV12-4 and TRBJ2-7, with TRBD2 matching over 7 bases. V lost 6 bases, J lost 6 bases, and 14 bases stayed unmatched. The CDR3 has 15 residues. CDR3: CASRDGRDYHREQYF. The DNA of the CDR3 is TGTGCCAGCAGGGACGGGCGGGACTACCACCGCGAGCAGTACTTC.

A note on this clonotype: This may stem from a read error, because a much larger clone lies one nucleotide away. The chain combines TRBV11-2 with TRBJ2-7; D possibly corresponds to TRBD1 (5 bases). The germline CDR1 and CDR2 sequences are SGHAT and FQNNGV. The length of the CDR3 is 15 residues. CDR3 nucleotides: TGTGCCAGCAGCCCTCGACAGAGCCCCTACTACGAGCTGTACTTC. Protein product: CASSPRQSPYYELYF.

This clonotype appeared a few times. The chain couples TRBV6-5 to TRBJ1-5; TRBD1 matches at 7 bases. This CDR3 contains 16 residues. Germline V gives CDR1 MNHEY, CDR2 SVGAGI. The V gene end was trimmed by 1 base and the J gene end by 4 bases; junction bases not matched to a gene: 7. CDR3 loop: CASSYFDRALNQPQHF. CDR3 DNA: TGTGCCAGCAGTTACTTCGACAGGGCCCTTAATCAGCCCCAGCATTTT.

This clonotype was seen many times. V usage is TRBV5-1 and J usage is TRBJ2-1, with 11 bases matching TRBD2. Germline trimming cut 0 bases from V and 9 bases from J; bases unmatched to any gene: 5. The CDR3 is 15 residues long. Germline V gives CDR1 SGHRS, CDR2 YFSETQ. CDR3 coding DNA: TGCGCCAGCAGCTTGGTAGCGGGAGGGCCCGTTGAGCAGTTCTTC. The encoded protein is CASSLVAGGPVEQFF.

This clonotype was counted only a few times. The chain employs TRBV9 and TRBJ1-1, with TRBD1 matching over 8 bases. The CDR3 is made up of 17 amino acids. Germline lookup yields CDR1 SGDLS and CDR2 YYNGEE. V gave up 4 bases and J gave up 7 bases; unmatched junction bases: 18. Written as DNA, the CDR3 is TGTGCCAGCAGCACGGGACAGGTCGGAGTGTTAGGGAATGAAGCTTTCTTT. This sequence encodes CASSTGQVGVLGNEAFF.

The chain recombines TRBV7-9 with TRBJ2-7; 7 bases line up with TRBD2. V was pared by 7 bases and J by 4 bases, with 13 bases of the junction left unmatched. This CDR3 contains 15 residues. Germline V lookup: CDR1 SEHNR, CDR2 FQNEAQ (reference sequence). For the CDR3, the DNA is TGTGCCAGCATCCCTCGGGCGGGAGCCTTGTACGAGCAGTACTTC. Translating gives CASIPRAGALYEQYF.

This clonotype has at least ten counts. The V gene is TRBV11-2, the J gene TRBJ2-7; no definite D call. This CDR3 spans 12 amino acids. V was pared by 4 bases and J by 6 bases, with 10 bases between. CDR1 is SGHAT and CDR2 is FQNNGV in the germline V gene. The CDR3 DNA reads TGTGCCAGCAGCTCCCAGAGCCCCGAGCAGTACTTC. Its protein is CASSSQSPEQYF.

This clonotype was observed at least ten times. This chain uses TRBV12-3 or TRBV12-4 with TRBJ1-2; D unresolved. V lost 3 bases, J lost 0 bases, and 11 bases lay in between. The CDR3 is 15 residues long. CDR3 DNA sequence: TGTGCCAGCAGTTTCCTCGATCTCACTAACTATGGCTACACCTTC. This translates into CASSFLDLTNYGYTF.

This clonotype occurred many times. This chain links TRBV28 with TRBJ2-1; the D call may be TRBD1 or TRBD2 (6 bases each). The CDR3 has 16 amino acids. Trimming took off 3 bases at V and 7 bases at J, with 19 bases between the two ends. The germline V gene has CDR1 MDHEN and CDR2 SYDVKM. The CDR3, as DNA: TGTGCCAGCAGTTTGAGTCCCAGGGGAGGTTTTAATGAGCAGTTCTTC. Its protein is CASSLSPRGGFNEQFF.

This clonotype was observed at least ten times. V is TRBV5-6 and J is TRBJ2-7, with 10 bases aligning to TRBD2. The germline gives CDR1 SGHDT, CDR2 YYEEEE. V shed 2 bases and J 2 bases; nucleotides not matched to a gene: 4. This CDR3 has 15 residues. CDR3 region: CASSFMLAGAYEQYF. Written as DNA, the CDR3 is TGTGCCAGCAGCTTCATGCTAGCGGGAGCCTACGAGCAGTACTTC. Based on the CDR3 plus reference TRBV5-6 and TRBJ2-7, the full variable domain is DAGVTQSPTHLIKTRGQQVTLRCSPKSGHDTVSWYQQALGQGPQFIFQYYEEEERQRGNFPDRFSGHQFPNYSSELNVNALLLGDSALYLCASSFMLAGAYEQYFGPGTRLTVT.

The table lists this clonotype with many counts. The chain couples TRBV10-3 to TRBJ2-7; TRBD1 matches 9 bases. Trimming cost V 10 bases and J 6 bases; bases outside gene matches: 7. The CDR3 consists of 12 residues. The germline gives CDR1 ENHRY, CDR2 SYGVKD. CDR3: CATGGTGFEQYF. The CDR3 DNA follows: TGTGCCACCGGGGGGACAGGGTTCGAGCAGTACTTC.

The chain has TRBV18 and TRBJ1-2; D is perhaps TRBD1 (5 bases). The CDR3 has 14 residues. Germline CDR1 is KGHSH and CDR2 is LQKENI. V gave up 4 bases and J gave up 7 bases, with 16 bases separating them. The CDR3 DNA reads as TGTGCCAGCTCACTTACCGACATAGGGACTGGCTACACCTTC. Its protein product is CASSLTDIGTGYTF. Full variable domain (missing parts from reference TRBV18 and TRBJ1-2): NAGVMQNPRHLVRRRGQEARLRCSPMKGHSHVYWYRQLPEEGLKFMVYLQKENIIDESGMPKERFSAEFPKEGPSILRIQQVVRGDSAAYFCASSLTDIGTGYTFGSGTRLTVV.

The chain carries TRBV29-1 and TRBJ2-5; 7 bases are shared with TRBD1. Unmatched junction bases numbered 11, after V lost 8 bases and J lost 5 bases. Germline loops: CDR1 SQVTM, CDR2 ANQGSEA. The CDR3 has 13 residues. CDR3 in amino acids: CSSTAGGWETQYF. The CDR3 DNA reads as TGCAGCTCAACTGCAGGGGGATGGGAGACCCAGTACTTC.